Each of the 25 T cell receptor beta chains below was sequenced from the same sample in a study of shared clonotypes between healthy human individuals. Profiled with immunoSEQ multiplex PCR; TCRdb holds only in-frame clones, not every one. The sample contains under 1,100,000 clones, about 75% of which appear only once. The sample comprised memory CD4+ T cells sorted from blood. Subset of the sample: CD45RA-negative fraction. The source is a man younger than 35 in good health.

Written as DNA, the CDR3 is TGCGCCAGCAGCCAAGGGGCGGACAGGGGGAGCTCCTACGAGCAGTACTTC. Amino acids: CASSQGADRGSSYEQYF. The V call is TRBV4-1, the J call TRBJ2-7, with 10 bases lining up with TRBD1. After removal of 1 base from V and 0 bases from J, the junction contained 6 bases not matched to a gene. The CDR3 sequence is 17 residues long. CDR1 and CDR2 (germline): MGHRA, YSYEKL.

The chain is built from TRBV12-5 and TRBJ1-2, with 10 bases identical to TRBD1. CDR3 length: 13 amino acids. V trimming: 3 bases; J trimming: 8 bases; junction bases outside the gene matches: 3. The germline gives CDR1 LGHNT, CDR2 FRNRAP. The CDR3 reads CASGLGTGVGYTF. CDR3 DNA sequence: TGTGCTAGTGGTTTAGGGACAGGGGTCGGCTACACCTTC.

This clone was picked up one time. CDR3 amino acids: CASSQDTSGRGADTQYF. The CDR3, as DNA: TGCGCCAGCAGCCAAGATACCAGCGGGCGAGGGGCAGATACGCAGTATTTT. The chain joins TRBV4-3 to TRBJ2-3; D might be TRBD2 (6 bases). There are 17 residues in the CDR3. Deletions cut 0 bases from V and 4 bases from J, with 17 bases between. CDR1 and CDR2 from the germline V gene are LGHNA and YSLEER.

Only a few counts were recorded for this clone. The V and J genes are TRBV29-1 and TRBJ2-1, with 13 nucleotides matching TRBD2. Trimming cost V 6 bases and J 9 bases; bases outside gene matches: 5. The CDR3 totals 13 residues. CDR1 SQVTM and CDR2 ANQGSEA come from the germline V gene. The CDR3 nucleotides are TGCAGCGTACTAGCGGGAGGGGGGGGTGAGCAGTTCTTC. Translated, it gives CSVLAGGGGEQFF.

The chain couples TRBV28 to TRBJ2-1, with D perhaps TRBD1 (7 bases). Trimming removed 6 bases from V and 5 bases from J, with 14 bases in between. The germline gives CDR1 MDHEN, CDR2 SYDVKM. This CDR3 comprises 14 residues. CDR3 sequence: CASSWGDRDNEQFF. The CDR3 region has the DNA TGTGCCAGCAGCTGGGGGGACAGAGACAATGAGCAGTTCTTC.

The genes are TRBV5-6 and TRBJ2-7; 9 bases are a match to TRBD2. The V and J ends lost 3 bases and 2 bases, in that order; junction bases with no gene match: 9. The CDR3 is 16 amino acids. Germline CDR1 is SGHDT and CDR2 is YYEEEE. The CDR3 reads CASSSTLAGPTYEQYF. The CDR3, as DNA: TGTGCCAGCAGCTCCACCCTAGCGGGGCCTACCTACGAGCAGTACTTC.

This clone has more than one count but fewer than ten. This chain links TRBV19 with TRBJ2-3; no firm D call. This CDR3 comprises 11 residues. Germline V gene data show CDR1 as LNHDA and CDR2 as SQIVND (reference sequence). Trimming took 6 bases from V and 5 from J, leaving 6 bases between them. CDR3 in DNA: TGTGCCAGTAGCGAGCTAGATACGCAGTATTTT. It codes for CASSELDTQYF.

DNA for the CDR3: TGCGCCAGCAGCCAAGGGGGACAGGGACCCTCTGGGGCCAACGTCCTGACTTTC. Its translation is CASSQGGQGPSGANVLTF. The chain employs TRBV4-1 and TRBJ2-6; 9 bases are a match to TRBD1. Germline CDR1 reads MGHRA; CDR2 reads YSYEKL. The CDR3 is 18 residues long. The junction had 4 bases not matched to a gene; V was cut back by 1 base and J by 0 bases.

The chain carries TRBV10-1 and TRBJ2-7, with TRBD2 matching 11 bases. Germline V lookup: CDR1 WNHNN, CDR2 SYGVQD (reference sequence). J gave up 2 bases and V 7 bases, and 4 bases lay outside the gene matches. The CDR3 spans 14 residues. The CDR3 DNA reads TGCGCCAGCACTATAGCGGGAGGGCCCTACGAGCAGTACTTC. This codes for CASTIAGGPYEQYF.

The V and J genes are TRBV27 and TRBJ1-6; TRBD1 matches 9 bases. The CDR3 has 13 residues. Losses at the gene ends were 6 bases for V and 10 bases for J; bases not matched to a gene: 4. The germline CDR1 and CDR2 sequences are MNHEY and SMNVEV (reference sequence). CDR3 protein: CASRGQGISPLHF. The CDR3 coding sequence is TGTGCCAGCAGGGGACAGGGAATCTCACCCCTCCACTTT.

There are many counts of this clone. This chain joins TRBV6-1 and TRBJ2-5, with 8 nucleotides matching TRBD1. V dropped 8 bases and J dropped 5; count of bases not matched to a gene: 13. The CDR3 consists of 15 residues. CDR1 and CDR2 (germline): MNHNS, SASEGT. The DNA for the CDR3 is TGTGCCAGCCAGAGAGACAGGGGTTTTTGGGAGACCCAGTACTTC. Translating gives CASQRDRGFWETQYF.

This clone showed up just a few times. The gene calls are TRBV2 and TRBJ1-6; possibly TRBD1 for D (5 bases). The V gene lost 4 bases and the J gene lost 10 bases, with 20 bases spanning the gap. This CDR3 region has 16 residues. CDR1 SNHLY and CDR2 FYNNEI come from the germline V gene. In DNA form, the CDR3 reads TGTGCCAGCAGTGCTTTTAAGGGAGGGGTAGGGTCACCCCTCCACTTT. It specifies CASSAFKGGVGSPLHF.

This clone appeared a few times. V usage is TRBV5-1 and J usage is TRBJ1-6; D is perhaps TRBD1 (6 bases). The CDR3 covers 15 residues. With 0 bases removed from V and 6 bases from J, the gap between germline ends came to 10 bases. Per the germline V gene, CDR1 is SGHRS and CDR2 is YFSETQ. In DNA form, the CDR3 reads TGCGCCAGCAGCTTGGGCCAGGGGACTAATTCACCCCTCCACTTT. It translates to CASSLGQGTNSPLHF.

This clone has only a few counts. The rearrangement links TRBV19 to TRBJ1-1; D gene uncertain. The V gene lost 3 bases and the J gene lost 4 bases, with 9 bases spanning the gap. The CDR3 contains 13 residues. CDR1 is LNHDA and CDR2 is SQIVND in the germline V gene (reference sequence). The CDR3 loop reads CASSIPRVTEAFF. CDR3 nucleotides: TGTGCCAGTAGTATCCCGCGGGTCACTGAAGCTTTCTTT.

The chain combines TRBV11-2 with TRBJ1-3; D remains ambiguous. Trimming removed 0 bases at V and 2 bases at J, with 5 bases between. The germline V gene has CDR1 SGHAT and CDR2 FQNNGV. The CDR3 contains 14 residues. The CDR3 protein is CASSLDWTGNTIYF. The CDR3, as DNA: TGTGCCAGCAGCTTAGATTGGACTGGAAACACCATATATTTT.

The CDR3 coding sequence is TGTGCCAGCAGTGTCCGGGGAGGCACAGATACGCAGTATTTT. Protein sequence: CASSVRGGTDTQYF. This rearrangement joins TRBV2 to TRBJ2-3; possibly TRBD2 for D (5 bases). Between the trimmed V and J ends, which lost 4 bases and 1 base, there was a span of 9 bases. Germline V gene lookup returns CDR1 SNHLY and CDR2 FYNNEI. There are 14 residues in the CDR3.

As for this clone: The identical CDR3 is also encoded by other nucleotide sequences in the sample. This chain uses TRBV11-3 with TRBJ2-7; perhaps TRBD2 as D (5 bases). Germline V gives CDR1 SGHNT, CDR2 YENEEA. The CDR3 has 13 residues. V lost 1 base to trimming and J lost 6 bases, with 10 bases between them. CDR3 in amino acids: CASSLVAGGEQYF. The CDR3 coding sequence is TGTGCCAGCAGCTTAGTAGCAGGAGGCGAGCAGTACTTC.

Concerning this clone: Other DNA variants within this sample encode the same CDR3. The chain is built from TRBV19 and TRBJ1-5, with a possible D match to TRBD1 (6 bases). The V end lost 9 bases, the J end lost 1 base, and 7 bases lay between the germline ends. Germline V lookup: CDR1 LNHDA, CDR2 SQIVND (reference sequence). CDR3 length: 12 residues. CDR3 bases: TGTGCCAGCAGGGGCAGCAATCAGCCCCAGCATTTT. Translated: CASRGSNQPQHF.

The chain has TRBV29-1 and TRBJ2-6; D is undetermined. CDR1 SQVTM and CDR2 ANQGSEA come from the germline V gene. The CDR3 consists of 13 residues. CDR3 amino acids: CRPEISGANVLTF. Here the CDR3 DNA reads TGCAGACCTGAGATATCTGGGGCCAACGTCCTGACTTTC.

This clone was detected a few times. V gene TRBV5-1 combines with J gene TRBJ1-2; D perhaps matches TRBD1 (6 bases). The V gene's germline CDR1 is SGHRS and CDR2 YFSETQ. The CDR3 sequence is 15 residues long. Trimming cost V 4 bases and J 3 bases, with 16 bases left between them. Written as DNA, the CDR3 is TGCGCCAGCAGCACGGACGGGACAACCTACTATGGCTACACCTTC. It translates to CASSTDGTTYYGYTF. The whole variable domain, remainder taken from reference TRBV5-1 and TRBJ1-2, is KAGVTQTPRYLIKTRGQQVTLSCSPISGHRSVSWYQQTPGQGLQFLFEYFSETQRNKGNFPGRFSGRQFSNSRSEMNVSTLELGDSALYLCASSTDGTTYYGYTFGSGTRLTVV.

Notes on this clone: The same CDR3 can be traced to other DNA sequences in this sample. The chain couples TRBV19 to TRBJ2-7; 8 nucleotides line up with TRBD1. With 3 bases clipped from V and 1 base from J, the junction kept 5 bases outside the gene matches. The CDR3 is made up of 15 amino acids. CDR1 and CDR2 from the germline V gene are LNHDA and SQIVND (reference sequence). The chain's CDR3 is CASSIAGTGSYEQYF. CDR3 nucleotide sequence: TGTGCCAGTAGTATCGCCGGGACAGGTTCCTACGAGCAGTACTTC.

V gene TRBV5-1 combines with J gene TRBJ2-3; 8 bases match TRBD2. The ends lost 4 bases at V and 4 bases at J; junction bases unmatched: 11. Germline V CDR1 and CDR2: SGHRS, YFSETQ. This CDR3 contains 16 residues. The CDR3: CASSVPGTSGSDTQYF. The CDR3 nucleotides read TGCGCCAGCAGCGTTCCCGGAACTAGCGGTTCAGATACGCAGTATTTT.

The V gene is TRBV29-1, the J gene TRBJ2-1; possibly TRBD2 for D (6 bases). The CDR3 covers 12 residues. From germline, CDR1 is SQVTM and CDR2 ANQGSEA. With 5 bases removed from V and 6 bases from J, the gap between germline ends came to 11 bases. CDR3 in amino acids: CSVLVGGNEQFF. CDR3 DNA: TGCAGCGTTTTAGTCGGGGGCAATGAGCAGTTCTTC.

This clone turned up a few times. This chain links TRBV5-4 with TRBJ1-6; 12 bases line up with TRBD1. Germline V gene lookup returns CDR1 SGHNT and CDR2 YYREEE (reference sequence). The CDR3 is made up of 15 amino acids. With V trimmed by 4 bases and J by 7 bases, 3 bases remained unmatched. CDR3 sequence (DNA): TGTGCCAGCAGCGGGACAGGGGGCTCCAATTCACCCCTCCACTTT. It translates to CASSGTGGSNSPLHF.

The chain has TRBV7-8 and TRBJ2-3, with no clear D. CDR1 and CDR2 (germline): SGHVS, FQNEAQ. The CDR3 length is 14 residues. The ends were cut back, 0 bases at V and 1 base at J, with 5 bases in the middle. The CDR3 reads CASSLATRTDTQYF. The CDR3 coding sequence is TGTGCCAGCAGCTTAGCGACCCGCACAGATACGCAGTATTTT.